This T cell receptor beta chain appears in the sequencing data of a study of blood T cell repertoires in COVID-19 (dated by TCRdb to about 2020). About the full investigation: For ImmuneRACE Cohort 3, a participant was defined as recovered based on two consecutive negative NP/OP PCR tests, clearance by a healthcare professional, or resolution of symptoms. Samples were obtained from the ongoing ImmuneRACE study (first 160 participants) and from 1,000 to 1,500 subjects provided by 6 global collaborators. Where available, HLA class I and class II types were taken from metadata supplied by the sample provider and were not determined by assay-based typing. The prospective study material was composed of cDNA or gDNA derived from T cells, B-cell-depleted T cells, or PBMCs. The collaborator samples originated in the United States, Italy and Spain and spanned the acute and convalescent phases of COVID-19. The sample metadata nearly always contained a de-identified subject ID, COVID-19 status, age in years and sex. The repertoires were made available in a free public database intended to serve as a resource for research on the immune response to SARS-CoV-2. The dataset comprised deeply sampled blood TCRbeta repertoires from subjects exposed to, actively infected with, or recovered from COVID-19. Overall results and qualifications from the work: The amount of clinical and demographic metadata varied by source and participant and was provided uncurated.

CDR1 and CDR2, per the germline V gene, are ENHRY and SYGVKD. The germline V end is reduced by 6 bases and the J end by 1 base; junction bases left unmatched: 10. The CDR3 spans 16 residues, from the cysteine through the phenylalanine. The retained sequence is limited to the CDR3, 48 bases, with the frame set at the first base. TCRbeta CDR3 regions were amplified from genomic DNA by means of the immunoSEQ Assay, a bias-controlled multiplex PCR. Concerning the study's data processing: The number of nucleated cells in each sample was estimated by amplification of reference gene primers within the assay. To quantify the absolute abundance of each unique TCRbeta CDR3 rearrangement, sequence reads were collapsed and filtered. For each sample, productive Simpson clonality was calculated as the square root of Simpson's diversity index over productive rearrangements. Held by TCRdb, this immuneACCESS table contains in-frame sequences only and omits some clones. Under half of the omission traces to an unresolved V gene where checked; the cause of the rest is unknown. V and J calls and clone size are copied from that table; D and trimming were computed from the DNA. The sample contains roughly 230,000 clones, around nine tenths of them found a single time. The ten largest make up approximately 7.3% of the sample.

On this clone: Its antigen has not been determined. There are no base qualities to consult, and no much larger clone falls within one base.

Participants in the prospective study were enrolled through a virtual design, were aged roughly 18 to 100 years, and lived in some 24 United States geographic areas. To assign participants to cohorts, the prospective study relied on clinical history that participants themselves reported in a screening survey and a study questionnaire. Each participant in the prospective study had whole blood, serum and a nasopharyngeal or oropharyngeal swab collected by mobile phlebotomists. Participants in the prospective study had the option to provide additional blood draws and questionnaires over a roughly 2-month period. Before DNA extraction, blood samples from the prospective study were shipped at room temperature or frozen.

This receptor was obtained from a man aged 30 to 45 in a cohort exposed to, infected with or recovered from COVID-19 (not recorded which). The sequenced sample was PBMCs or T cells enriched from blood (not recorded which). Here the chain combines TRBV10-3 and TRBJ2-7; a stretch of 9 junction bases matches TRBD2. The CDR3 sequence is CAIRPSGRKTSYEQYF. The bases are TGTGCCATCAGACCAAGCGGGAGGAAAACATCCTACGAGCAGTACTTC.